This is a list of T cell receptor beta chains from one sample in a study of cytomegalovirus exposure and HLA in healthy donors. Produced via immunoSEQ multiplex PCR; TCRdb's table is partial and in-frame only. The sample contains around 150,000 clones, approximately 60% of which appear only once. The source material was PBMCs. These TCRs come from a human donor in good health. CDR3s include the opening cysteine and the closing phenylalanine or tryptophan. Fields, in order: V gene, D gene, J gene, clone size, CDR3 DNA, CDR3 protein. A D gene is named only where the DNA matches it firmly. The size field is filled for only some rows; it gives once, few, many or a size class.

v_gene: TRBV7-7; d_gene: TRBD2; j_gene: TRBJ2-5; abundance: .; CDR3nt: TGTGCCAGCAGCTTAGTTGGGGGGGGCCAAGAGACCCAGTACTTC; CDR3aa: CASSLVGGGQETQYF
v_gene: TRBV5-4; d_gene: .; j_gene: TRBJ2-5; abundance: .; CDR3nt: TGTGCCAGCAGCTCGAGGACAGTTCAAGAGACCCAGTACTTC; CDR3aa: CASSSRTVQETQYF
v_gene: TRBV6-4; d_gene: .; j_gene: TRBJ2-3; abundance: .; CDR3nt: TGTGCCAGCAGCCTTGATAGCGATCGCACAGATACGCAGTATTTT; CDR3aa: CASSLDSDRTDTQYF
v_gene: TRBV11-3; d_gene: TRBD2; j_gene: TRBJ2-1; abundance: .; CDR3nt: TGTGCCAGCAGCCTCCGGGGACTAGCGGGAGGGGGGCAGTTCTTC; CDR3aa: CASSLRGLAGGGQFF
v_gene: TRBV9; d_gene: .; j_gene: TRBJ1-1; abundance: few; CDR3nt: TGTGCCAGCAGCGTAGAAGGGGGACCTAACACTGAAGCTTTCTTT; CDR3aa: CASSVEGGPNTEAFF
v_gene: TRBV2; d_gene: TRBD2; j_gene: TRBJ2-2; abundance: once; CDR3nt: TGTGCCAGCACCCAGACGGCGGGAGAGTTCGGGGAGCTGTTTTTT; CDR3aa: CASTQTAGEFGELFF
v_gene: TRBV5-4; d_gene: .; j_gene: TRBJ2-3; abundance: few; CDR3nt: TGTGCCAGCAGCTTGGCCTCGAGCGGGAGCACAGATACGCAGTATTTT; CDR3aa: CASSLASSGSTDTQYF
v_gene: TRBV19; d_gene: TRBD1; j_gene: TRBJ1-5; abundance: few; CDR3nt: TGTGCCAGTAGCGCCCAGGGGGAGTGGCAGCCCCAGCATTTT; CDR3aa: CASSAQGEWQPQHF
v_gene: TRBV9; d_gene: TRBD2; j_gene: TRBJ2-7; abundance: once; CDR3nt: TGTGCCAGCAGCTTCGGTGGACTAGCGGGAGCCTACGAGCAGTACTTC; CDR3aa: CASSFGGLAGAYEQYF
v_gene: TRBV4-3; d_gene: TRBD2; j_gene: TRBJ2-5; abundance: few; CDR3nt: TGCGCCAGCAGCCTCGCCATGGGGGGGCAAGAGACCCAGTACTTC; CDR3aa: CASSLAMGGQETQYF
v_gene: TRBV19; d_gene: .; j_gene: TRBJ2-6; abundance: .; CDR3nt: TGTGCCAGTAGTGAAGGTGGGGCTCCTGGGGCCAACGTCCTGACTTTC; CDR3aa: CASSEGGAPGANVLTF
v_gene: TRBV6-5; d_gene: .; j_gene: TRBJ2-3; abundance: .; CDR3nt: TGTGCCAGCAGTTACTCGAGGGGGTGGGAGACGCAGTATTTT; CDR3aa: CASSYSRGWETQYF
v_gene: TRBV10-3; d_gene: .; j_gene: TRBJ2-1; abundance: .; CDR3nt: TGTGCCATCAGACAGGGAAGTGACAATGAGCAGTTCTTC; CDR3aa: CAIRQGSDNEQFF
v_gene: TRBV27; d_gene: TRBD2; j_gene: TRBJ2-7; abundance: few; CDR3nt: TGTGCCAGCAGTTCCGGACTAGCGGGAGTTTACGAGCAGTACTTC; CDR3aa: CASSSGLAGVYEQYF
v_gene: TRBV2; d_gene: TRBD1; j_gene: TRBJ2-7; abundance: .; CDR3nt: TGTGCCAGCGAGGCGGACAGGGGCTACGAGCAGTACTTC; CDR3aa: CASEADRGYEQYF
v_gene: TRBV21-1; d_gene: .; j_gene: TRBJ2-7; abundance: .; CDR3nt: TGTGCCAGCAGCATAGGGACTGAGAGGACTAGCGGGCGCTCCTACGAGCAGTACTTC; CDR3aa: CASSIGTERTSGRSYEQYF
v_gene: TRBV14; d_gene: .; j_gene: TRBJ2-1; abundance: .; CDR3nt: TGTGCCAGCAGTCCAAACAGCTATGAGCAGTTCTTC; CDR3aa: CASSPNSYEQFF
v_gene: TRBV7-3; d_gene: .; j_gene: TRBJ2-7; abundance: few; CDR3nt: TGTGCCAGCAGCTTAACAGGGGGCGAGCAGTACTTC; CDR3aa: CASSLTGGEQYF
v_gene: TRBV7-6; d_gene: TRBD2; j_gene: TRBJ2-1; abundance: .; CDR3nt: TGTGCCAGCAGCCGCCGGACTAGCGGGAGTTCTAATGAGCAGTTCTTC; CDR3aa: CASSRRTSGSSNEQFF